This TCR beta chain was recorded in a study of T cells in Graves' hyperthyroidism and ophthalmopathy. Study at large: Peripheral blood was secured at the point of initial diagnosis, before any treatment. Study outcomes and limitations: In the blood, most expanded thyroid clonotypes above 0.001 appeared as well.

This CDR3 region has 13 residues. The V end was cut by 3 bases, the J end by 8 bases, with 12 bases between. Germline loops: CDR1 KGHDR, CDR2 SFDVKD. Patients affected by ophthalmopathy presented a Clinical Activity Score of at least 3, a NOSPECS grade of at least 4, and disease duration below 3 months. Researchers took RNA transcripts and amplified the TCR beta CDR3 regions from them. Carried out on the TCR CDR3, a first-round RT-PCR used the HTBI primer set. From the multiplex PCR reads, TCRdb called clonotypes with MiXCR, one entry per CDR3 protein. The sample includes nearly 600,000 distinct CDR3 sequences, 12% to 15% of them seen just once. For this clonotype: Its antigen is not identified.

The sequence derives from a woman between 18 and 29 years old with Graves' ophthalmopathy. V and J are TRBV24-1 and TRBJ1-2; possibly TRBD1 for D (6 bases). The specimen sequenced was blood. The CDR3 sequence is CATSDGQGQGYTF. CDR3 nucleotide sequence: TGTGCCACCAGTGATGGGCAGGGGCAAGGCTACACCTTC.